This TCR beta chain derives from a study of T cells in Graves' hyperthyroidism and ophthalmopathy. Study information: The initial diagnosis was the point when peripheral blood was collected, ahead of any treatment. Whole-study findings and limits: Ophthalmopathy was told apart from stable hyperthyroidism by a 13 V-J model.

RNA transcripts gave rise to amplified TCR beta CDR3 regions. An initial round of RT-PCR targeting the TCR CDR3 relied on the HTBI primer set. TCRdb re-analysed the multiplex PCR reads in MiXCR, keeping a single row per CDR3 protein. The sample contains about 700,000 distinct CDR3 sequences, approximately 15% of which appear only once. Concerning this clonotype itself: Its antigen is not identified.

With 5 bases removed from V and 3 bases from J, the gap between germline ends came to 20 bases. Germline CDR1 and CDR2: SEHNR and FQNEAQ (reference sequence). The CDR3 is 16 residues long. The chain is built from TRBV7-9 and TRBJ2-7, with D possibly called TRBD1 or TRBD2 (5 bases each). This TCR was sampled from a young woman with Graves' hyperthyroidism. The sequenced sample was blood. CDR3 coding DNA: TGTGCCAGCAGCCCGGGGCAGTCCCAACGACACTACGAGCAGTACTTC. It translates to CASSPGQSQRHYEQYF.